In its sample, the clone carrying this TCR beta chain was seen once. This table comes from immunoSEQ multiplex PCR, and its TCRdb copy is limited to in-frame clones, with some not included. The sample lists 500,000 to 750,000 clones; 70% to 90% were seen once. The data are from a study of shared T cell receptors in the human thymus. V lost 3 bases, J lost 2 bases, and 10 bases lay in between. The CDR3 runs to 14 residues. Germline values: CDR1 SGHNT, CDR2 YENEEA. These data were also reused for a study on human thymus T cells. That work states: Resections removed during corrective heart surgery provided the thymus tissue used. Seemingly biased V and J gene usage marked thymic and blood repertoires. Related studies noted strongly shared thymic repertoires across unrelated people.

The V and J genes are TRBV11-3 and TRBJ2-5; unclear D gene. The sample consisted of thymocytes. This TCR was sampled from a boy under three years old with a congenital heart defect. In DNA, the CDR3 is TGTGCCAGCAGCTTGAAGGAGCCTCAAGAGACCCAGTACTTC. Encoded protein: CASSLKEPQETQYF.